The 11 T cell receptor beta chains in this list originate from one sample, sequenced in a study of blood T cell repertoires in COVID-19. Sequencing was performed with immunoSEQ multiplex PCR; in TCRdb, only in-frame clones are kept and a portion is missing. Of roughly 40,000 clones in the sample, about 76% were seen once. Sequencing input: peripheral blood. Receptors were obtained from an older man with active or convalescent COVID-19.

This clone appeared a single time. The chain uses TRBV6-5 and TRBJ2-3; TRBD2 agrees at 10 bases. The junction had 7 bases not matched to a gene; V was cut back by 6 bases and J by 4 bases. The CDR3 length is 15 residues. Per germline, CDR1 MNHEY and CDR2 SVGAGI. The CDR3 sequence is CASSQGTSAADTQYF. The CDR3, as DNA: TGTGCCAGCAGCCAGGGGACTAGCGCGGCAGATACGCAGTATTTT.

This clone was found once. The V call is TRBV18, the J call TRBJ1-6; D is uncertain. This CDR3 has 14 residues. Trimming stripped 3 bases from V and 10 bases from J, with 13 bases between. Germline-derived CDR1 and CDR2 are KGHSH and LQKENI. CDR3 region: CASSPGVSESPLHF. For the CDR3, the DNA is TGTGCCAGCTCACCCGGGGTTTCGGAATCACCCCTCCACTTT.

This chain joins TRBV2 and TRBJ2-7; 7 bases agree with TRBD1. CDR3 size: 11 residues. Germline CDR1 SNHLY, CDR2 FYNNEI. The J segment lost 6 bases and the V segment lost 8 bases, leaving 4 bases of the junction unmatched. In DNA form, the CDR3 reads TGTGCCAGCGCTTACAGGGGCGAGCAGTACTTC. Translating it yields CASAYRGEQYF.

The V gene is TRBV5-5, the J gene TRBJ1-1; tentatively, D is TRBD1 (6 bases). CDR1 is SGHKS, CDR2 YYEKEE, per germline (reference sequence). V was clipped by 4 bases and J by 7 bases, with 17 bases between them. There are 14 residues in the CDR3. The CDR3 DNA sequence: TGTGCCAGCAGCATCGAACAGGGAACGGGTGAAGCTTTCTTT. It specifies CASSIEQGTGEAFF.

This chain connects TRBV6-1 to TRBJ2-1, with a weak D call TRBD2 (6 bases). Germline assignment: CDR1 MNHNS and CDR2 SASEGT. V was trimmed by 4 bases and J by 7 bases, leaving 17 bases between them. CDR3 length: 15 residues. The CDR3 sequence: CASSGWQRSGNEQFF. CDR3 DNA sequence: TGTGCCAGCAGTGGTTGGCAACGAAGCGGGAATGAGCAGTTCTTC.

The CDR3: CASSIALGQMNTGELFF. In DNA, the CDR3 is TGTGCCAGCAGCATTGCTCTTGGACAGATGAACACCGGGGAGCTGTTTTTT. The chain combines TRBV5-4 with TRBJ2-2; D is perhaps TRBD1 (6 bases). The length of the CDR3 is 17 residues. Germline V gene data show CDR1 as SGHNT and CDR2 as YYREEE (reference sequence). Trimming stripped 4 bases from V and 1 base from J, with 17 bases between.

The DNA for the CDR3 is TGTGCCATCAGGGGGGCTAGCACAGATACGCAGTATTTT. It translates to CAIRGASTDTQYF. J is TRBJ2-3 and V is TRBV10-3; possible D gene TRBD1, 6 bases. The V gene's germline CDR1 is ENHRY and CDR2 SYGVKD. Trimming took 6 bases from V and 0 from J, leaving 7 bases between them. CDR3 size: 13 residues.

There are a few counts of this clone. The V and J genes are TRBV5-4 and TRBJ2-1, with D possibly TRBD1 on 5 matching bases. V lost 4 bases, J lost 7 bases, and 12 bases lay in between. Germline CDR1 SGHNT, CDR2 YYREEE (reference sequence). CDR3 length equals 13 residues. The DNA of the CDR3 is TGTGCCAGCAGCCTACCCCAGGGAAATGAGCAGTTCTTC. Translating it yields CASSLPQGNEQFF.

This clone was recorded a few times. V usage is TRBV7-6 and J usage is TRBJ1-1; D uncertain. This CDR3 spans 13 amino acids. Between the trimmed V and J ends, which lost 5 bases and 3 bases, there was a span of 10 bases. Germline-derived CDR1 and CDR2 are SGHVS and FNYEAQ. The CDR3 region is CASSPGLDTEAFF. In nucleotides, the CDR3 is TGTGCCAGCAGCCCCGGGTTGGACACTGAAGCTTTCTTT.

The chain couples TRBV30 to TRBJ1-5; D perhaps matches TRBD1 (5 bases). The CDR3 covers 13 residues. Per germline, CDR1 GTSNPN and CDR2 SVGIG (reference sequence). V was pared by 2 bases and J by 5 bases, with 10 bases between. DNA for the CDR3: TGTGCCTGGAGTCGGGGGGAGGATCAGCCCCAGCATTTT. Encoded protein: CAWSRGEDQPQHF.

The gene calls are TRBV27 and TRBJ2-7; maybe TRBD2 (5 bases). Trimming stripped 5 bases from V and 5 bases from J, with 22 bases between. The CDR3 spans 16 residues. CDR1 MNHEY and CDR2 SMNVEV come from the germline V gene (reference sequence). The CDR3 bases are TGTGCCAGCAGTGCCGGACGGATGCCGGGAAACCACGAGCAGTACTTC. This translates into CASSAGRMPGNHEQYF.